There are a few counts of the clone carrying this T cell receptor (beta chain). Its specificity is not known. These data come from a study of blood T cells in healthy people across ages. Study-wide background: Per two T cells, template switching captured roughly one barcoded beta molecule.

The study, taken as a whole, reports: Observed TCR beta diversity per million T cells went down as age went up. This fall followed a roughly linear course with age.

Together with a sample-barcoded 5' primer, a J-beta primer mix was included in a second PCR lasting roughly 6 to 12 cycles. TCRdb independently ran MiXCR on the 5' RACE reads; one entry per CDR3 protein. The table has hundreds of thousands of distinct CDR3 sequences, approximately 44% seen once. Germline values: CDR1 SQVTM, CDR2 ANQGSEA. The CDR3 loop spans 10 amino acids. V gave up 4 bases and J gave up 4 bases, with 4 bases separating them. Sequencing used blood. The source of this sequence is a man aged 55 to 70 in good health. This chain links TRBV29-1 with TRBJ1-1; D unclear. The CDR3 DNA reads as TGCAGCGTTGCCAGCACTGAAGCTTTCTTT. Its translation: CSVASTEAFF.